One T cell receptor beta chain is described in this entry. This specimen comes from a study of blood T cell repertoires in COVID-19. Study in general: PBMCs, B-cell-depleted T cells, or T cells provided the cDNA or gDNA that made up the material.

Generated by immunoSEQ multiplex PCR, the TCRdb table keeps only in-frame clones and is missing some. The sample shows 250,000 to 350,000 clones, 87% of them seen only once. Germline CDR1 and CDR2: SEHNR and FQNEAQ (reference sequence). The CDR3 extends over 15 amino acids. J lost 2 bases, V lost 3 bases, and 6 bases had no gene match. The sequence was obtained from a woman in her 50s who had recovered from COVID-19. The source material was peripheral blood. The chain carries TRBV7-9 and TRBJ1-1, with 7 positions matching TRBD1. The CDR3 sequence is CASSFLRQGNTEAFF. CDR3 sequence (DNA): TGTGCCAGCAGCTTCCTAAGACAGGGTAACACTGAAGCTTTCTTT. The full variable domain, completed using reference TRBV7-9 and TRBJ1-1, is DTGVSQNPRHKITKRGQNVTFRCDPISEHNRLYWYRQTLGQGPEFLTYFQNEAQLEKSRLLSDRFSAERPKGSFSTLEIQRTEQGDSAMYLCASSFLRQGNTEAFFGQGTRLTVV.